This TCR beta chain was sequenced during a study of T cell repertoires in cytomegalovirus infection. Study-wide background: A matching HLA type, together with CMV infection, was signaled by public TCR beta signatures. Study-level results: Cumulative public TCR beta family frequency identified carriers of CMV plus the relevant HLA. It was HLA-C-restricted CMV-specific TCR beta clonotypes that dominated the response ex vivo.

The CDR3 sequence is 24 residues long. V lost 0 bases and J lost 0; bases outside the gene matches: 20. The germline gives CDR1 SEHNR, CDR2 FQNEAQ (reference sequence). A single record per CDR3 protein comes from TCRdb applying MiXCR to the reads. The data contain 130,000 or so distinct CDR3 sequences, roughly 6% of them singletons. This clonotype was counted at least ten times. What it recognizes is unknown. The source material was PBMCs. The source is a human donor in good health (CMV status not recorded). Some clones in this sample may be carry-over from other donors' samples. This sequence joins TRBV7-9 and TRBJ2-5, with 15 bases matching TRBD2. In DNA, the CDR3 is TGTGCCAGCAGCTTAGCCTGGGGACTAGCGGGGGGCCTCTATACCAACAGGTACCAAGAGACCCAGTACTTC. Translation: CASSLAWGLAGGLYTNRYQETQYF.